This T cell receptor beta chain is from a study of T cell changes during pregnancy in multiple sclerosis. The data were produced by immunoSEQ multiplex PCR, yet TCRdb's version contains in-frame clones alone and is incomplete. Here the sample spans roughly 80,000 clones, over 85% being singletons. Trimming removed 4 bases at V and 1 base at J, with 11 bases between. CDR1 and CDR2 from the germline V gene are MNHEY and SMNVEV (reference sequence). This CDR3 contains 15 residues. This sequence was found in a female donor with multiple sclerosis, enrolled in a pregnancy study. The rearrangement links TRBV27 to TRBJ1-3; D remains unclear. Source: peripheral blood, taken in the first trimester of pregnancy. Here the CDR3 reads CASSSVPPSGNTIYF. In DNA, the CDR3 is TGTGCCAGCAGTTCGGTCCCCCCGTCTGGAAACACCATATATTTT.